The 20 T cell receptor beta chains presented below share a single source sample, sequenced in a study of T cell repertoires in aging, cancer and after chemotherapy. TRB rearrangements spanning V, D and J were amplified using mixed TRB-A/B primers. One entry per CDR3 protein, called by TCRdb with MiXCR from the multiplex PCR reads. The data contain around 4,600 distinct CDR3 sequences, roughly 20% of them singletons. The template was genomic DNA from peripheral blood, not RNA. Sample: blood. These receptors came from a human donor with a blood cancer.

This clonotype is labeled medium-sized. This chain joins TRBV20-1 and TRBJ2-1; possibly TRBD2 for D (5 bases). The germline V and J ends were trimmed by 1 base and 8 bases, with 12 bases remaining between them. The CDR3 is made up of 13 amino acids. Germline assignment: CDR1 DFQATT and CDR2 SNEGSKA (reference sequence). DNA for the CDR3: TGCAGTGCTAGAGTGGGGAGCTCCGATGAGCAGTTCTTC. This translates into CSARVGSSDEQFF.

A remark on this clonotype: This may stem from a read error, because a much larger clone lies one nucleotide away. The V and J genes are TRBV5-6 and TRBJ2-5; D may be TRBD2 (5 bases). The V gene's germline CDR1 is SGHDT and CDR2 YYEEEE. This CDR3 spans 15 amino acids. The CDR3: CASSEDGVPQETLYF. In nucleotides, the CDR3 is TGTGCCAGCAGTGAAGACGGGGTCCCCCAAGAGACCCTGTACTTC.

CDR3 sequence (DNA): TGCAGTGCCCGGACAGGGGATGAGAAAGAGACCCAGTACTTC. Translated: CSARTGDEKETQYF. This sequence joins TRBV20-1 and TRBJ2-5; 9 bases fit TRBD1. The CDR3 is made up of 14 amino acids. Germline loops: CDR1 DFQATT, CDR2 SNEGSKA (reference sequence). Losses at the gene ends were 6 bases for V and 3 bases for J; bases not matched to a gene: 8.

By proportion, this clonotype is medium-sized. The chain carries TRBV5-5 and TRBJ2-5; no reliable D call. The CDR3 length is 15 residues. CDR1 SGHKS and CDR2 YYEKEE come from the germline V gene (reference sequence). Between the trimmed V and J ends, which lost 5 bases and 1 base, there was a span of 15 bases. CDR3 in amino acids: CASSFNTDFQETQYF. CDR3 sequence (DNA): TGTGCCAGCAGTTTTAATACAGACTTCCAAGAGACCCAGTACTTC.

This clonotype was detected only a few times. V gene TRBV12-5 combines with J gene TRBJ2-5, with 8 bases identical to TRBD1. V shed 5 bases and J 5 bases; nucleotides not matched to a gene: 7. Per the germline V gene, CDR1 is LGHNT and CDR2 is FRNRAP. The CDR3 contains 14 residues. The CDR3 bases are TGTGCTAGTGGTCCTTCAGGGGGCCTGGAGACCCAGTACTTC. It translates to CASGPSGGLETQYF. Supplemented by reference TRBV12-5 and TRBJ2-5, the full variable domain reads DARVTQTPRHKVTEMGQEVTMRCQPILGHNTVFWYRQTMMQGLELLAYFRNRAPLDDSGMPKDRFSAEMPDATLATLKIQPSEPRDSAVYFCASGPSGGLETQYFGPGTRLLVL.

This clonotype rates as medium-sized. CDR3 in DNA: TGTGCCAGCAGTCCCCGGGACAGGGTTGGAAACACCATATATTTT. Amino acid sequence: CASSPRDRVGNTIYF. The V call is TRBV6-5, the J call TRBJ1-3, with 9 bases identical to TRBD1. With V trimmed by 5 bases and J by 3 bases, 5 bases remained unmatched. CDR3 length: 15 amino acids. Germline CDR1 and CDR2: MNHEY and SVGAGI.

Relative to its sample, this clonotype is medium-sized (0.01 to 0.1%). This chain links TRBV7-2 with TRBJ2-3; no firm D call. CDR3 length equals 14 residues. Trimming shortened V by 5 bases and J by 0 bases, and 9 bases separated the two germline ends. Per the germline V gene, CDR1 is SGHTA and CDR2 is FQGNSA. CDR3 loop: CASSPTTSTDTQYF. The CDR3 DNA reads TGTGCCAGCAGCCCGACGACTAGCACAGATACGCAGTATTTT.

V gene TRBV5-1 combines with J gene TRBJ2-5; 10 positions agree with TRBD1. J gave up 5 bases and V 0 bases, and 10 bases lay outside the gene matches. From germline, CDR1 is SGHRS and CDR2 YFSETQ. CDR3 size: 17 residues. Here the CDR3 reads CASSLGSLTGGLETQYF. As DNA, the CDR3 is TGCGCCAGCAGCTTGGGTTCCCTGACAGGGGGCTTGGAGACCCAGTACTTC.

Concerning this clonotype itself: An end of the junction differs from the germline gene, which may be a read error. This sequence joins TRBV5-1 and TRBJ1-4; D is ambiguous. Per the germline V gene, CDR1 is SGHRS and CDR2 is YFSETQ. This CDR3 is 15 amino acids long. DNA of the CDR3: TGTGCCAGCAGCTTGGACGGCCGAGCCTATAAAAAACTGTTTTTT. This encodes CASSLDGRAYKKLFF.

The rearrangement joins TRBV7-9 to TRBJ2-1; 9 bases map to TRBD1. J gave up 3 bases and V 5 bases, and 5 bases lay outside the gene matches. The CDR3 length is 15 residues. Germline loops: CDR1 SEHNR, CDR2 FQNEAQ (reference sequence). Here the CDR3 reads CASSPGQGDYNEQFF. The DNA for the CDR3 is TGTGCCAGCAGCCCGGGACAGGGTGACTACAATGAGCAGTTCTTC.

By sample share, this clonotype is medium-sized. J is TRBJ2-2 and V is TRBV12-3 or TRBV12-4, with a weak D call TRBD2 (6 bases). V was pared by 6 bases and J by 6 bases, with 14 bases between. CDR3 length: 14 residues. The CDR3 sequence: CASSPDSGAGELFF. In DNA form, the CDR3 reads TGTGCCAGCAGCCCCGATAGCGGAGCCGGGGAGCTGTTTTTT.

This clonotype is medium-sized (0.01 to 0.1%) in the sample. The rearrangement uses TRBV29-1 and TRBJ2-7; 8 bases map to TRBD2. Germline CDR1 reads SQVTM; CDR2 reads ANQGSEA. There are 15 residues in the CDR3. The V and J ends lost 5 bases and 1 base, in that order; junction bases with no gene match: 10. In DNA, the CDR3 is TGCAGCGTTCCGGGGGGGAGGAGGGGGTCCTACGAGCAGTACTTC. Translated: CSVPGGRRGSYEQYF.

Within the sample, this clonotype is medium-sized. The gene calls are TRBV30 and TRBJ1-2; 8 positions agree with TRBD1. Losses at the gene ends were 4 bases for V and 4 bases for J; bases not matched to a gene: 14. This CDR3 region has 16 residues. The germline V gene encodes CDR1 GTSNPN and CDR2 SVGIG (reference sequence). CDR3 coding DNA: TGTGCCTGGAAAAGGACAGGGTCCTTCCGGCTCTATGGCTACACCTTC. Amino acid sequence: CAWKRTGSFRLYGYTF. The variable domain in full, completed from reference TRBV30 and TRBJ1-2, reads SQTIHQWPATLVQPVGSPLSLECTVEGTSNPNLYWYRQAAGRGLQLLFYSVGIGQISSEVPQNLSASRPQDRQFILSSKKLLLSDSGFYLCAWKRTGSFRLYGYTFGSGTRLTVV.

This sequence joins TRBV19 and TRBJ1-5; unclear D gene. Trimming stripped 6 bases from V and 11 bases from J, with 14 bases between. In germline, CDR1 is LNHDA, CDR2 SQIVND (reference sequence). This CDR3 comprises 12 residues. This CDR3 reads CASRGGKGSQHF. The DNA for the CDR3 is TGTGCCAGTAGAGGCGGGAAAGGGTCCCAGCATTTT.

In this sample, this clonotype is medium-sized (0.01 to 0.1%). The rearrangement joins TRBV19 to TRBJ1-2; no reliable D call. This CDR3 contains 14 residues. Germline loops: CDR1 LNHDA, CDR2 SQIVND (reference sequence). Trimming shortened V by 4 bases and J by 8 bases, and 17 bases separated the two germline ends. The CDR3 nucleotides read TGTGCCAGTAGTAACCCCAGCGGGCTGCGAGGCTACACCTTC. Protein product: CASSNPSGLRGYTF. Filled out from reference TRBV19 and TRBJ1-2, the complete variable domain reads DGGITQSPKYLFRKEGQNVTLSCEQNLNHDAMYWYRQDPGQGLRLIYYSQIVNDFQKGDIAEGYSVSREKKESFPLTVTSAQKNPTAFYLCASSNPSGLRGYTFGSGTRLTVV.

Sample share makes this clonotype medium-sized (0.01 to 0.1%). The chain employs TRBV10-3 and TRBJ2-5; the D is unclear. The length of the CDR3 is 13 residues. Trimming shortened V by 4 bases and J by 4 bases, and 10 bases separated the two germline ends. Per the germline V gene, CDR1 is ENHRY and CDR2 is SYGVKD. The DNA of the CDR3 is TGTGCCATCAGTGGCGGTAGCCGAGAGACCCAGTACTTC. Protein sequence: CAISGGSRETQYF.

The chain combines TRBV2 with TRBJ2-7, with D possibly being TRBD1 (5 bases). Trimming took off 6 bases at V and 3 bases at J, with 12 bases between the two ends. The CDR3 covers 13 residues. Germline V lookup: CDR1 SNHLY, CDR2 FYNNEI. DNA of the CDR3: TGTGCCAGCAGCGTGGGGCGCTTCTACGAGCAGTACTTC. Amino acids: CASSVGRFYEQYF.

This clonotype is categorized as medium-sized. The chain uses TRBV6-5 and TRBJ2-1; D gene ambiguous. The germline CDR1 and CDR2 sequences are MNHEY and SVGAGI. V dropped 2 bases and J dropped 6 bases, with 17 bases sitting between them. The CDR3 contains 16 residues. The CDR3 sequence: CASSYGSINQPNEQFF. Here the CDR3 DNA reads TGTGCCAGCAGTTACGGGTCAATCAACCAGCCCAATGAGCAGTTCTTC.

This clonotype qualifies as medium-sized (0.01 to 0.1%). The CDR3 region is CATGLQGQPQHF. The CDR3 DNA reads TGTGCCACCGGACTCCAGGGTCAGCCCCAGCATTTT. The V and J genes are TRBV12-3 or TRBV12-4 and TRBJ1-5, with a tentative D call TRBD1 (5 bases). The CDR3 covers 12 residues. V dropped 10 bases and J dropped 6 bases, with 13 bases sitting between them.

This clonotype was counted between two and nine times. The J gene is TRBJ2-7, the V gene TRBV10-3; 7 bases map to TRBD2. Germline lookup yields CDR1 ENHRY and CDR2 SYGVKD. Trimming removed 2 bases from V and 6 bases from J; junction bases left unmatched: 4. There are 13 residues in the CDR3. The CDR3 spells CAISELGGGEQYF. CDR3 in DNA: TGTGCCATCAGTGAGCTGGGCGGGGGCGAGCAGTACTTC.